This is a list of T cell receptor beta chains from one sample in a study of T-cell reconstitution after alpha-beta-depleted transplantation in children. MiXCR, applied by TCRdb to the PCR reads, yields one record per CDR3 protein. The data show some 460,000 distinct CDR3 sequences, with around 15% seen just once and 25% to 30% held by the top ten. The specimen was PBMCs, mostly from graft donor cells, collected 360 days after TCRalphabeta/CD19-depleted stem cell transplant. Receptors were obtained from a boy under three years old who had a stem cell transplant for Wiskott-Aldrich syndrome, so the T cells may come from the graft donor. CDR3s include the opening cysteine and the closing phenylalanine or tryptophan. A D gene is named only where the DNA matches it firmly. Size tells how often a clone was seen (once, few, many) or the class of an expanded clone, and some rows leave it out.

D: TRBD2
V: TRBV15
J: TRBJ2-7
size: NA
DNA: TGTGCCACCAGCGACGGGAGGGCCGACTACGAGCAGTACTTC
CDR3: CATSDGRADYEQYF

D: NA
V: TRBV6-2/TRBV6-3
J: TRBJ2-2
size: many
DNA: TGTGCCAGCAGGGTCGGGGGCACCGGGGAGCTGTTTTTT
CDR3: CASRVGGTGELFF

D: NA
V: TRBV25-1
J: TRBJ2-3
size: many
DNA: TGTGCCAGCAGTGATAGGCCCACCCGCAGAAGCACAGATACGCAGTATTTT
CDR3: CASSDRPTRRSTDTQYF

D: NA
V: TRBV12-3/TRBV12-4
J: TRBJ2-7
size: few
DNA: TGTGCCAGCAGTTTAATCGGACAGCCCTACGAGCAGTACTTC
CDR3: CASSLIGQPYEQYF

D: TRBD1
V: TRBV6-1
J: TRBJ2-3
size: few
DNA: TGTGCCAGCAGTACCCCGGACAGGGTAACTTGGGCAGATACGCAGTATTTT
CDR3: CASSTPDRVTWADTQYF

D: TRBD2
V: TRBV4-3
J: TRBJ2-5
size: NA
DNA: TGCGCCAGCAGCCCCCTAAGGGAGAAGACTAGCGCCACCGTGACGACCCAGTACTTC
CDR3: CASSPLREKTSATVTTQYF

D: NA
V: TRBV7-9
J: TRBJ2-1
size: many
DNA: TGTGCCAGCAGCCACGACAGGATTGTCTTTGGGAATGAGCAGTTCTTC
CDR3: CASSHDRIVFGNEQFF

D: NA
V: TRBV21-1
J: TRBJ2-2
size: NA
DNA: TGTGCCAGCAGCAAAGCTGGGGGGACAGACCATTTTGTGAACACCGGGGAGCTGTTTTTT
CDR3: CASSKAGGTDHFVNTGELFF

D: TRBD2
V: TRBV4-3
J: TRBJ2-3
size: few
DNA: TGCGCCAGCAGCCAAAAAGAGAGAGCGGGAGGCTGGACAGATACGCAGTATTTT
CDR3: CASSQKERAGGWTDTQYF

D: TRBD2
V: TRBV20-1
J: TRBJ2-4
size: few
DNA: TGCAGTGCTAGGCGGGGGATAGCCAAAAACATTCAGTACTTC
CDR3: CSARRGIAKNIQYF

D: TRBD2
V: TRBV24-1
J: TRBJ2-1
size: NA
DNA: TGTGCCACCAGTGATCGTGTAGCGGGAGGGTATTACAATGAGCAGTTCTTC
CDR3: CATSDRVAGGYYNEQFF

D: NA
V: TRBV12-3/TRBV12-4
J: TRBJ2-3
size: few
DNA: TGTGCCAGCAGTTTCTTCCCCTTCACAGATACGCAGTATTTT
CDR3: CASSFFPFTDTQYF

D: NA
V: TRBV6-1
J: TRBJ2-7
size: few
DNA: TGTGCCAGCAGTAGGGACACTTACTACGAGCAGTACTTC
CDR3: CASSRDTYYEQYF

D: TRBD2
V: TRBV29-1
J: TRBJ2-1
size: NA
DNA: TGCAGCGTTGAAGGGCGGGAGGGCCTTTACAATGAGCAGTTCTTC
CDR3: CSVEGREGLYNEQFF

D: TRBD1
V: TRBV29-1
J: TRBJ2-7
size: NA
DNA: TGCAGTTACAGGGGCCCCTACGAGCAGTACTTC
CDR3: CSYRGPYEQYF

D: TRBD2
V: TRBV7-6
J: TRBJ2-3
size: NA
DNA: TGTGCCAGCAGCCCGCGGGGGGGAGGGCCAGATACGCAGTATTTT
CDR3: CASSPRGGGPDTQYF

D: NA
V: TRBV12-3/TRBV12-4
J: TRBJ2-3
size: many
DNA: TGTGCCAGCAGTTTTTTCCAGGGCACAGATACGCAGTATTTT
CDR3: CASSFFQGTDTQYF

D: TRBD2
V: TRBV10-3
J: TRBJ2-5
size: NA
DNA: TGTGCCATCAGTGAGTCGACTAGCGGGACCACCCCCCAAGAGACCCAGTACTTC
CDR3: CAISESTSGTTPQETQYF

D: TRBD1
V: TRBV20-1
J: TRBJ2-7
size: few
DNA: TGCAGTACACCTAGAGGGACAGCAATCTCCTACGAGCAGTACTTC
CDR3: CSTPRGTAISYEQYF

D: NA
V: TRBV7-2
J: TRBJ2-4
size: few
DNA: TGTGCCAGCAGCTTAGGGCAGGCTTGGAACATTCAGTACTTC
CDR3: CASSLGQAWNIQYF

D: NA
V: TRBV7-6
J: TRBJ1-3
size: NA
DNA: TGTGCCAGCAGCTTAGTGGCGCCGAGATCTGGAAACACCATATATTTT
CDR3: CASSLVAPRSGNTIYF

D: NA
V: TRBV9
J: TRBJ2-2
size: NA
DNA: TGTGCCAGCAGCGCTTATTTTCTCGGGGAGCTGTTTTTT
CDR3: CASSAYFLGELFF

D: TRBD2
V: TRBV6-1
J: TRBJ2-2
size: few
DNA: TGTGCCAGCAGCTCCTTGGGAGGGTTCCCCGGGGAGCTGTTTTTT
CDR3: CASSSLGGFPGELFF

D: TRBD1
V: TRBV5-1
J: TRBJ1-2
size: few
DNA: TGCGCCAGCAGCTTGAGGGGGCTGAGCTATGGCTACACCTTC
CDR3: CASSLRGLSYGYTF

D: NA
V: TRBV3-1
J: TRBJ1-6
size: NA
DNA: TGTGCCAGCAGCTTACGGCGCGGGGTGACTTCACCCCTCCACTTT
CDR3: CASSLRRGVTSPLHF

D: NA
V: TRBV7-9
J: TRBJ1-1
size: few
DNA: TGTGCCAGCAGCTTAGAGGGGGTTGCCGCTGAAGCTTTCTTT
CDR3: CASSLEGVAAEAFF

D: TRBD2
V: TRBV7-9
J: TRBJ2-2
size: NA
DNA: TGTGCCAGCAGCTTAGCTAGCGGGACGGCCGGGGAGCTGTTTTTT
CDR3: CASSLASGTAGELFF

D: NA
V: TRBV20-1
J: TRBJ2-5
size: NA
DNA: TGCAGTGCTAGAGGACAGTCACAAGAGACCCAGTACTTC
CDR3: CSARGQSQETQYF

D: NA
V: TRBV28
J: TRBJ2-7
size: NA
DNA: TGTGCCAGCAGTCCCTATGAGCGCCTCTACGAGCAGTACTTC
CDR3: CASSPYERLYEQYF

D: NA
V: TRBV5-1
J: TRBJ2-4
size: NA
DNA: TGCGCCAGCAGGGATTTCAAAAACATTCAGTACTTC
CDR3: CASRDFKNIQYF

D: NA
V: TRBV18
J: TRBJ2-5
size: few
DNA: TGTGCCAGCTCACTAGGGGTTGGTGACCTCCAGTACTTC
CDR3: CASSLGVGDLQYF